This paragraph covers one T cell receptor (beta chain) sequence. These data come from a study of control samples from healthy donors and cancer patients. J gave up 3 bases and V 4 bases, and 0 bases lay outside the gene matches. Germline V CDR1 and CDR2: ENHRY, SYGVKD. CDR3 size: 13 residues. Using immunoSEQ multiplex PCR, the repertoire was profiled, and TCRdb retains in-frame clones only, with some absent. The profile covers 95,000 to 150,000 clones, with more than 70% appearing a single time and about 3% taken by the ten largest. The origin of this receptor is a man in his fifties or sixties in good health. The V gene is TRBV10-3, the J gene TRBJ1-1; TRBD1 agrees at 9 bases. The sequencing sample was made of blood. The CDR3 region is CAISGTGDTEAFF. The CDR3 coding sequence is TGTGCCATCAGTGGGACAGGGGACACTGAAGCTTTCTTT.